The 8 T cell receptor beta chains presented below share a single source sample, sequenced in a study of CD8 T cells in Susac syndrome. The RNA input was about 0.45 to 1 ug, and it was reverse transcribed with random hexamers. TCRdb re-called the immunoSEQ multiplex PCR reads with MiXCR, one entry per CDR3 protein. This table holds some 250,000 distinct CDR3 sequences, less than 96% found once. Sequencing was performed on CD4+ T cells from PBMCs. These receptors all stem from a human donor with Susac syndrome.

This clonotype was detected once. The chain recombines TRBV2 with TRBJ1-1; no firm D call. V was pared by 3 bases and J by 1 base, with 9 bases between. The CDR3 consists of 14 residues. Germline V gene lookup returns CDR1 SNHLY and CDR2 FYNNEI. CDR3 nucleotide sequence: TGTGCCAGCAGTGAGCGGAGGTCGAACACTGAAGCTTTCTTT. Amino acid sequence: CASSERRSNTEAFF.

The sample holds a few counts of this clonotype. The chain combines TRBV29-1 with TRBJ2-3; D may correspond to TRBD1 or TRBD2 (6 bases each). Germline lookup yields CDR1 SQVTM and CDR2 ANQGSEA. The CDR3 spans 14 residues. V was trimmed by 1 base and J by 6 bases, leaving 14 bases between them. The CDR3 bases are TGCAGCGTTGAAGGCCAGGGGAGGCCTGATACGCAGTATTTT. Translating gives CSVEGQGRPDTQYF.

The chain carries TRBV11-2 and TRBJ2-1, with D perhaps assigned TRBD1 or TRBD2 (6 bases each). Germline CDR1 SGHAT, CDR2 FQNNGV. This CDR3 is 12 amino acids long. Trimming took off 1 base at V and 15 bases at J, with 13 bases between the two ends. The CDR3 reads CASSLGVGGLFF. CDR3 DNA sequence: TGTGCCAGCAGCTTAGGGGTGGGGGGCTTGTTCTTC.

The chain links TRBV11-3 to TRBJ2-1; 7 nucleotides agree with TRBD2. Germline CDR1 and CDR2: SGHNT and YENEEA. This CDR3 has 16 amino acids. V shed 4 bases, J shed 0 bases, and the junction held 6 bases outside the gene matches. CDR3 residues: CASSSPPGGSYNEQFF. The CDR3 DNA reads TGTGCCAGCAGCTCGCCCCCGGGGGGCTCCTACAATGAGCAGTTCTTC.

The rearrangement links TRBV14 to TRBJ2-7; D is possibly TRBD1 (6 bases). The CDR3 totals 19 residues. Per germline, CDR1 SGHDN and CDR2 FVKESK. V shed 4 bases and J shed 2 bases, with 27 bases lying between them. The CDR3 loop is CASSPVRGRERPPPYEQYF. In DNA, the CDR3 is TGTGCCAGCAGCCCAGTCAGGGGCCGAGAGAGGCCCCCTCCCTACGAGCAGTACTTC.

The V call is TRBV18, the J call TRBJ2-7, with D possibly matching TRBD2 (6 bases). The germline V and J ends were trimmed by 3 bases and 0 bases, with 21 bases remaining between them. The CDR3 is 18 residues long. The V gene's germline CDR1 is KGHSH and CDR2 LQKENI. CDR3 region: CASSPRRDPFPSSYEQYF. The CDR3 DNA sequence: TGTGCCAGCTCACCCAGGCGGGACCCCTTCCCTTCCTCCTACGAGCAGTACTTC.

The chain couples TRBV9 to TRBJ2-1, with TRBD2 as a possible D gene (6 bases). V gave up 2 bases and J gave up 1 base, with 10 bases separating them. This CDR3 spans 15 amino acids. Germline V CDR1 and CDR2: SGDLS, YYNGEE. The CDR3 DNA follows: TGTGCCAGCAGCGTGGGGACTCAATCCTACAATGAGCAGTTCTTC. Translation: CASSVGTQSYNEQFF. The whole variable domain, filled in from reference TRBV9 and TRBJ2-1, reads DSGVTQTPKHLITATGQRVTLRCSPRSGDLSVYWYQQSLDQGLQFLIQYYNGEERAKGNILERFSAQQFPDLHSELNLSSLELGDSALYFCASSVGTQSYNEQFFGPGTRLTVL.

This clonotype turned up a few times. J is TRBJ2-1 and V is TRBV9; D is uncertain. Germline V gene sequence: CDR1 SGDLS, CDR2 YYNGEE. The CDR3 length is 13 residues. Trimming pared 0 bases from V and 5 bases from J, leaving 6 bases between. As DNA, the CDR3 is TGTGCCAGCAGCGTAGCTTCAGACAATGAGCAGTTCTTC. Its protein product is CASSVASDNEQFF.